The clone carrying this T cell receptor (beta chain) ranks as medium-sized. This sample was included in a study of tumor and adjacent non-tumor tissue in lung cancer. The template was RNA from unsorted bulk tissue. This non-tumor lung sample came from over 3 cm beyond the tumor edge. Trimming left V 2 bases short and J 8 bases short, with 10 bases between. Germline-derived CDR1 and CDR2 are MNHEY and SVGAGI. The CDR3 is 14 amino acids. The library came from three nested PCR rounds adapted from ARM-PCR protocols. TCRdb analysed the multiplex PCR reads with MiXCR anew, one entry per CDR3 protein. The sample has over 40,000 distinct CDR3 sequences; around two thirds are singletons.

The chain has TRBV6-5 and TRBJ1-6; unclear D gene. The sequenced material came from distant non-tumor lung tissue. The receptor was derived from a woman aged 60-75 years with non-small cell lung cancer. CDR3 in amino acids: CASSYQELYSPLHF. The CDR3 region has the DNA TGTGCCAGCAGTTACCAGGAATTGTATTCACCCCTCCACTTT.